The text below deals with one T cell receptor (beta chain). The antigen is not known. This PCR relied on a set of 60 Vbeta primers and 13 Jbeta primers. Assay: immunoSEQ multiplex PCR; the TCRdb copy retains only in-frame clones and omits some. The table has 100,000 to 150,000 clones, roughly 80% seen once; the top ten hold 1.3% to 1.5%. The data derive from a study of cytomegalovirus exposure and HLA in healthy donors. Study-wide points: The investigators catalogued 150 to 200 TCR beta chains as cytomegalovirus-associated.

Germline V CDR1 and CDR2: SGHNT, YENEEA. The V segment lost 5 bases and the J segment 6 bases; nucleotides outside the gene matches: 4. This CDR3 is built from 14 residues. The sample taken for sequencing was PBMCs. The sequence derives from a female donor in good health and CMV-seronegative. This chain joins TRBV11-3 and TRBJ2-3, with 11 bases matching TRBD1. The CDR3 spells CASSRGDRGDTQYF. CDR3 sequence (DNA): TGTGCCAGCAGCCGAGGGGACAGGGGGGATACGCAGTATTTT.